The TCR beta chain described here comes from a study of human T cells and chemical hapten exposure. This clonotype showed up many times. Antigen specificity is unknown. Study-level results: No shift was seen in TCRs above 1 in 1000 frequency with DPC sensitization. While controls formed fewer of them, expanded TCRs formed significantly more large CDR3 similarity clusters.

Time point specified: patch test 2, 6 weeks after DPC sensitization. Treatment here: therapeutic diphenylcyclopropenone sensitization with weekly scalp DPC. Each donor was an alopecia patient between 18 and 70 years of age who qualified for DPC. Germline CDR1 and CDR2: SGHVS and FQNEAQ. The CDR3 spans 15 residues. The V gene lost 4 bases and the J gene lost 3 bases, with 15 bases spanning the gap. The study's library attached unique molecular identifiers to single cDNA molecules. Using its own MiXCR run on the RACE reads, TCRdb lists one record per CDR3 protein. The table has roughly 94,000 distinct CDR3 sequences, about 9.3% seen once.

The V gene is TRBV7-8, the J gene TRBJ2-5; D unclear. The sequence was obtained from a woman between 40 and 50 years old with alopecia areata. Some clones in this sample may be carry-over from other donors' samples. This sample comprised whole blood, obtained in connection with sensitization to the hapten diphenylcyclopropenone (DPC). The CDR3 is CASSSAATRKETQYF. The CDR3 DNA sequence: TGTGCCAGCAGCTCCGCGGCTACGAGAAAAGAGACCCAGTACTTC.